This is a list of T cell receptor beta chains from one sample in a study of human T cells and chemical hapten exposure. In TCRdb, the RACE reads were re-called with MiXCR into one record per CDR3 protein. The data hold 190,000 or so distinct CDR3 sequences, with 30% observed a single time. The sample consisted of whole blood, taken in connection with sensitization to the hapten diphenylcyclopropenone (DPC). Every receptor here comes from a woman under 40 with alopecia areata. Some clones in this sample may be carry-over from other donors' samples. Each CDR3 is given with its conserved first and last residue. Each record gives: CDR3 DNA, CDR3 protein, J gene, V gene, D gene, clone size. A D gene is named only where the DNA matches it firmly. The size field is filled for only some rows; it gives once, few, many or a size class.

TGCAGCGTTGGCCACAGTTCCACAGATACGCAGTATTTT,CSVGHSSTDTQYF,TRBJ2-3,TRBV29-1,.,many
TGTGCCAGCAGTGCCTTAACTAGCGGTGAGCAGTTCTTC,CASSALTSGEQFF,TRBJ2-1,TRBV6-4,TRBD2,few
TGTGCCAGCAGTGTTGGGGGAACACTGTTTTTT,CASSVGGTLFF,TRBJ1-4,TRBV2,.,few
TGCAGTGCCCGAAGTCTCAGCTCCTACAATGAGCAGTTCTTC,CSARSLSSYNEQFF,TRBJ2-1,TRBV20-1,.,.
TGTGCCAGCAGTGACTCGAGTAGTTTTGGGTCGATAGCCAAAAACATTCAGTACTTC,CASSDSSSFGSIAKNIQYF,TRBJ2-4,TRBV6-6,.,few
TGTGCCAGCAGTTTCCCGGCAGGAAGCTCCTACGAGCAGTACTTC,CASSFPAGSSYEQYF,TRBJ2-7,TRBV28,.,.
TGTGCCAGCAGCTTGGACATCTACGAGCAGTACTTC,CASSLDIYEQYF,TRBJ2-7,TRBV7-9,.,.
TGTGCCAGCAGTTTATCCAGGGCTGGAAACACCATATATTTT,CASSLSRAGNTIYF,TRBJ1-3,TRBV28,.,.
TGTGCCACCGGCGACGGTTCGTTGGATCAGCCCCAGCATTTT,CATGDGSLDQPQHF,TRBJ1-5,TRBV24-1,.,.
TGTGCCAGCAGCTTGGACCAGGGGAGGCACTACACCTTC,CASSLDQGRHYTF,TRBJ1-2,TRBV5-5,.,once
TGCAGCGGGGGCACCGGGAGGAACACTGAAGCTTTCTTT,CSGGTGRNTEAFF,TRBJ1-1,TRBV29-1,.,few
TGTGCCAGCAGCCCGGGAGGTGGTAGCGGACTTTTAAACACCGGGGAGCTGTTTTTT,CASSPGGGSGLLNTGELFF,TRBJ2-2,TRBV7-9,TRBD2,few
TGCAGCGCCAATCCGAGGGTCGGCACTGAAGCTTTCTTT,CSANPRVGTEAFF,TRBJ1-1,TRBV29-1,.,few
TGTGCCAGCAGTCCTGGGAACACCGGGGGTGGCTACACCTTC,CASSPGNTGGGYTF,TRBJ1-2,TRBV27,.,.
TGTGCCAGCAGAAAGCCTGGAAACACCATATATTTT,CASRKPGNTIYF,TRBJ1-3,TRBV12-3/TRBV12-4,.,few
TGTGCCAGCAGCCCGGGGACAGGGACCACTGGGGCCAACGTCCTGACTTTC,CASSPGTGTTGANVLTF,TRBJ2-6,TRBV5-4,TRBD1,.
TGTGCCAGCAGCGCGGGGGGGGGACTGGCAGATACGCAGTATTTT,CASSAGGGLADTQYF,TRBJ2-3,TRBV9,TRBD2,.
TGCGCCAGCAGCACTGGACTAGCGATCTTCGAGACCCAGTACTTC,CASSTGLAIFETQYF,TRBJ2-5,TRBV5-1,TRBD2,.
TGTGCCAGCAGCCAAGAGGAGATGTACGAGCAGTACTTC,CASSQEEMYEQYF,TRBJ2-7,TRBV3-1,.,.
TGCGCCAGCAGCTTGGAAGGGACCCCTAACAGGGCTTTCTTT,CASSLEGTPNRAFF,TRBJ1-1,TRBV5-1,.,few
TGCAGCGTTCCCAAGGGGACAGGGGGGGAAGCTTTCTTT,CSVPKGTGGEAFF,TRBJ1-1,TRBV29-1,TRBD1,few
TGCGCCAGCAGCTCGGGGTGGGGAGGGTCACCCCTCCACTTT,CASSSGWGGSPLHF,TRBJ1-6,TRBV5-1,.,.
TGTGCCAGCAGTTCGTCTAGCGTGGGAGGAGTTGGTGAGCAGTTCTTC,CASSSSSVGGVGEQFF,TRBJ2-1,TRBV7-2,.,few
TGTGCCAGCAGCTTAGAGGATTCGAACACTGAAGCTTTCTTT,CASSLEDSNTEAFF,TRBJ1-1,TRBV11-2,.,.
TGTGCCAGCAGCCCCCTAGACTCCTACGAGCAGTACTTC,CASSPLDSYEQYF,TRBJ2-7,TRBV3-1,.,few
TGTGCCAGCAGCTCCCCGTATAAAAGCGTGACCCAGTACTTC,CASSSPYKSVTQYF,TRBJ2-5,TRBV5-5,.,.
TGCAGTGCTAGAGATCGAGCGGGGGCGGATACGCAGTATTTT,CSARDRAGADTQYF,TRBJ2-3,TRBV20-1,TRBD2,few
TGTGCCAGCAGCTTGAGCCTAGCGGGGGACCGAGAGCAGTTCTTC,CASSLSLAGDREQFF,TRBJ2-1,TRBV5-4,TRBD2,few
TGCGCCAGCAGCTTGGAGGGCTCTAGAGGCACAGATACGCAGTATTTT,CASSLEGSRGTDTQYF,TRBJ2-3,TRBV5-1,.,few